This T cell receptor beta chain emerged from a study of cytomegalovirus exposure and HLA in healthy donors. As for the study in general: When fewer than 500 donors were genotyped, over 80% of them were found to fall in the Caucasian-associated ancestry cluster. General observations from the study: A later analysis reportedly found fewer N-insertions in an Asian-associated ancestry cluster than the roughly 670-donor mean.

As regards this clone: Antigen specificity is unknown.

Primers for the PCR totalled 60 Vbeta and 13 Jbeta. Clones were sequenced by immunoSEQ multiplex PCR, and TCRdb holds only the in-frame ones, with some missing. The sample comprises around 120,000 clones, about 76% of which are singletons, and 25% to 35% rests with the top ten. Germline-derived CDR1 and CDR2 are SGHRS and YFSETQ. The CDR3 covers 15 residues. V was trimmed by 0 bases and J by 9 bases, leaving 13 bases between them. The TCR comes from a man between 60 and 70 years old in good health and CMV-seropositive. Sequencing used PBMCs. This chain links TRBV5-1 with TRBJ1-6, with a weak D call TRBD1 (6 bases). The CDR3 is CASSLGHRDGSPLHF. The CDR3 DNA is TGCGCCAGCAGCTTGGGACACAGGGACGGTTCACCCCTCCACTTT. Complete variable domain (other parts from reference TRBV5-1 and TRBJ1-6): KAGVTQTPRYLIKTRGQQVTLSCSPISGHRSVSWYQQTPGQGLQFLFEYFSETQRNKGNFPGRFSGRQFSNSRSEMNVSTLELGDSALYLCASSLGHRDGSPLHFGNGTRLTVT.